This T cell receptor beta chain was recovered during a study of CD8+CD57+ T cells in acquired aplastic anemia. Overall study context: Roughly 3 ug was the average amount of DNA from sorted CD4+ and CD8+ cells.

V lost 0 bases and J 10 bases, leaving 16 bases between the germline ends. The CDR3 has 14 amino acids. Germline loops: CDR1 SGHRS, CDR2 YFSETQ. The sequenced patients had an expansion of CD8+CD57+ cells seen by flow cytometry. Patients had received no therapy at the time of blood sampling. Profiling that covered TCR beta VDJ and CDR3 relied on genomic DNA as its template. TCRdb reprocessed the reads via MiXCR and lists one record per CDR3 protein. The table lists some 200,000 distinct CDR3 sequences, roughly 50% of them singletons, with around 20% in the top ten. Study conclusions and caveats: A set of around 30 CD8+ CDR3 sequences was shared between patients and controls, and these sequences appeared highly expressed in patients. The study found no significant CD8+ Simpson's diversity difference between patients and controls.

This clonotype was seen a few times. Its specificity is not known. The TCR originated in a human donor with aplastic anemia. The J gene is TRBJ2-5, the V gene TRBV5-1; no firm D call. The sequenced sample consisted of sorted CD4+, CD8+, or CD8+CD57+ T cells (not recorded which) from PBMCs. The CDR3 sequence is CASSLAVAAWDQYF. The CDR3 coding sequence is TGCGCCAGCAGCTTGGCCGTCGCAGCTTGGGACCAGTACTTC.